This T cell receptor (beta chain) derives from a study of CD8+CD57+ T cells in acquired aplastic anemia. About the research overall: Healthy donor CD4+ cell samples had a mean of roughly 9.8 million reads. General study points: Simpson's diversity of CD8+ cells was not significantly different in patients compared with controls.

CDR3 size: 13 residues. Germline CDR1 and CDR2: GTSNPN and SVGIG (reference sequence). Trimming removed 2 bases at V and 1 base at J, with 8 bases between. Profiling that covered TCR beta VDJ and CDR3 relied on genomic DNA as its template. MiXCR was run by TCRdb on the reads, yielding one entry per CDR3 protein. The sample consists of about 180,000 distinct CDR3 sequences, 45% to 50% of them appearing once. As concerns this clonotype: The antigen is not known.

The sequence was obtained from a human donor in good health. Sequences were obtained from sorted CD4+, CD8+, or CD8+CD57+ T cells (not recorded which) from PBMCs. The chain uses TRBV30 and TRBJ1-1; tentative D call: TRBD1 (5 bases). Written as DNA, the CDR3 is TGTGCCTGGAGTACTGGGGCGAACACTGAAGCTTTCTTT. This translates into CAWSTGANTEAFF.